This T cell receptor (beta chain) was sequenced in a study of blood T cell repertoires in COVID-19. CDR3 length: 17 amino acids. Trimming removed 0 bases from V and 6 bases from J; junction bases left unmatched: 13. Clones were read by immunoSEQ multiplex PCR, and TCRdb kept only the in-frame ones, dropping some. The sample has 150,000 or so clones, roughly 80% seen once. V and J are TRBV5-3 and TRBJ2-3; 7 bases line up with TRBD2. TRBV5-3 is an ORF, and what it does is uncertain. The sample was PBMCs or T cells enriched from blood (not recorded which). The source of this sequence is a man between 50 and 59 years old who had recovered from COVID-19. The CDR3 loop is CARSLEWAGERSDTQYF. The CDR3 DNA sequence: TGTGCCAGAAGCTTGGAATGGGCGGGGGAAAGGTCGGATACGCAGTATTTT.